Following are 21 T cell receptor beta chains from one sample sequenced in a study of cytomegalovirus exposure and HLA in healthy donors (dated by TCRdb to about 2017). Receptors were amplified or captured by the immunoSEQ multiplex PCR assay. For the multiplex PCR, a mixture combining 60 forward primers for TCR Vbeta segments and 13 reverse primers for TCR Jbeta segments was used. TCRdb stores this immuneACCESS table with in-frame sequences only. Part of the clones is absent; in the studies checked, under half of the shortfall reflects unresolved V genes, and no reason is known for the rest. The sample table shows approximately 280,000 clones, and 86% are seen once. The ten largest make up 3.5% to 4% of the sample. The sequenced sample consisted of PBMCs. Receptor source: a man aged 35-49 years in good health and CMV-seropositive.

This clone was observed a single time. The chain couples TRBV13 to TRBJ2-1; 7 bases are a match to TRBD2. The length of the CDR3 is 15 residues. CDR1 is PRHDT, CDR2 FYEKMQ, per germline (reference sequence). The V gene end was trimmed by 6 bases and the J gene end by 0 bases; junction bases not matched to a gene: 5. DNA for the CDR3: TGTGCCAGCAGAAGAGCGGGGAGCTCCTACAATGAGCAGTTCTTC. Its translation is CASRRAGSSYNEQFF.

The rearrangement links TRBV5-1 to TRBJ2-7, with TRBD2 matching 14 bases. Germline CDR1 and CDR2: SGHRS and YFSETQ. The CDR3 spans 18 residues. V lost 4 bases, J lost 0 bases, and 9 bases stayed unmatched. The DNA of the CDR3 is TGCGCCAGCAGCCTAGGACTAGCGGGAGGCCCATTCTCCTACGAGCAGTACTTC. It specifies CASSLGLAGGPFSYEQYF.

This clone came up once. The chain uses TRBV5-1 and TRBJ2-5; possibly TRBD1 for D (6 bases). Germline assignment: CDR1 SGHRS and CDR2 YFSETQ. Trimming cost V 0 bases and J 11 bases, with 20 bases left between them. This CDR3 is built from 15 residues. This CDR3 reads CASSLESGDLGEQYF. CDR3 sequence (DNA): TGCGCCAGCAGCTTGGAGTCAGGGGATCTAGGGGAGCAGTACTTC. The variable domain in full, completed from reference TRBV5-1 and TRBJ2-5, reads KAGVTQTPRYLIKTRGQQVTLSCSPISGHRSVSWYQQTPGQGLQFLFEYFSETQRNKGNFPGRFSGRQFSNSRSEMNVSTLELGDSALYLCASSLESGDLGEQYFGPGTRLLVL.

This clone was picked up one time. This chain connects TRBV6-5 to TRBJ2-1; 9 bases agree with TRBD1. V dropped 2 bases and J dropped 2; count of bases not matched to a gene: 4. CDR1 and CDR2 from the germline V gene are MNHEY and SVGAGI. This CDR3 has 16 amino acids. The CDR3: CASSYRRTGAYNEQFF. CDR3 in DNA: TGTGCCAGCAGTTACCGGAGGACAGGGGCCTACAATGAGCAGTTCTTC.

CDR3 amino acids: CATSRSPELAGSSREQYF. CDR3 sequence (DNA): TGTGCCACCAGCAGATCCCCGGAACTAGCGGGATCAAGTCGCGAGCAGTACTTC. The gene calls are TRBV15 and TRBJ2-7; the match to TRBD2 covers 10 bases. There are 18 residues in the CDR3. In germline, CDR1 is LNHNV, CDR2 YYDKDF (reference sequence). The J segment lost 6 bases and the V segment lost 2 bases, leaving 16 bases of the junction unmatched.

The chain employs TRBV27 and TRBJ2-7; TRBD2 is a possible D gene (6 bases). Germline loops: CDR1 MNHEY, CDR2 SMNVEV (reference sequence). CDR3 length: 15 amino acids. The germline V and J ends were trimmed by 6 bases and 2 bases, with 17 bases remaining between them. CDR3 amino acids: CASSSAGTGAYEQYF. CDR3 coding DNA: TGTGCCAGCAGCTCAGCCGGGACGGGAGCCTACGAGCAGTACTTC.

The gene calls are TRBV5-1 and TRBJ1-5, with 7 bases that match TRBD1. This CDR3 has 15 residues. Germline trimming cut 1 base from V and 3 bases from J; bases unmatched to any gene: 4. The germline V gene has CDR1 SGHRS and CDR2 YFSETQ. The CDR3 nucleotides are TGCGCCAGCAGCTTGAGGGGACAGCACAATCAGCCCCAGCATTTT. Translated, it gives CASSLRGQHNQPQHF. The full variable domain, rest sourced from reference TRBV5-1 and TRBJ1-5, is KAGVTQTPRYLIKTRGQQVTLSCSPISGHRSVSWYQQTPGQGLQFLFEYFSETQRNKGNFPGRFSGRQFSNSRSEMNVSTLELGDSALYLCASSLRGQHNQPQHFGDGTRLSIL.

V usage is TRBV6-6 and J usage is TRBJ2-5, with 10 bases identical to TRBD1. The J call may not be correct, given that the DNA end is closer to TRBJ2-7. The CDR3 runs to 14 residues. The germline V gene encodes CDR1 MNHNY and CDR2 SVGAGI (reference sequence). For the CDR3, the DNA is TGTGCCAGCAGTGACCGGGACAGGGGTAACGAGCAGTACTTC. This gives the protein CASSDRDRGNEQYF.

The V call is TRBV4-1, the J call TRBJ2-4; 8 bases agree with TRBD2. The V segment lost 2 bases and the J segment 5 bases; nucleotides outside the gene matches: 5. This CDR3 is built from 15 residues. The germline CDR1 and CDR2 sequences are MGHRA and YSYEKL. Written as DNA, the CDR3 is TGCGCCAGCAGCCAATCCACTAGCGGCCAAAACATTCAGTACTTC. It codes for CASSQSTSGQNIQYF.

This sequence joins TRBV7-6 and TRBJ2-5; tentatively, D is TRBD2 (6 bases). The end of the DNA is better explained by TRBJ2-7, so the J call may be wrong. Germline V lookup: CDR1 SGHVS, CDR2 FNYEAQ. The length of the CDR3 is 13 residues. CDR3 region: CASSPSGGGEQYF. The DNA for the CDR3 is TGTGCCAGCAGTCCTAGTGGGGGAGGCGAGCAGTACTTC.

The chain couples TRBV7-9 to TRBJ2-3, with a weak D call TRBD1 (5 bases). Germline CDR1 is SEHNR and CDR2 is FQNEAQ (reference sequence). V lost 2 bases and J 4 bases, leaving 16 bases between the germline ends. This CDR3 is built from 16 residues. As DNA, the CDR3 is TGTGCCAGCAGCTTATTGGCAGGGCCGAAGGCAGATACGCAGTATTTT. It codes for CASSLLAGPKADTQYF. Variable domain in full (rest from reference TRBV7-9 and TRBJ2-3): DTGVSQNPRHKITKRGQNVTFRCDPISEHNRLYWYRQTLGQGPEFLTYFQNEAQLEKSRLLSDRFSAERPKGSFSTLEIQRTEQGDSAMYLCASSLLAGPKADTQYFGPGTRLTVL.

J is TRBJ2-7 and V is TRBV6-6, with a weak D call TRBD1 (6 bases). Looked up from germline, CDR1 is MNHNY and CDR2 is SVGAGI (reference sequence). With 5 bases removed from V and 3 bases from J, the gap between germline ends came to 17 bases. The length of the CDR3 is 15 residues. The CDR3 is CASSLPDQGYYEQYF. As DNA, the CDR3 is TGTGCCAGCAGTCTCCCCGATCAGGGGTACTACGAGCAGTACTTC.

The genes are TRBV5-5 and TRBJ2-1; 9 nucleotides line up with TRBD2. Germline V gene sequence: CDR1 SGHKS, CDR2 YYEKEE (reference sequence). Germline trimming cut 4 bases from V and 8 bases from J; bases unmatched to any gene: 7. The CDR3 is 14 amino acids. The CDR3 region has the DNA TGTGCCAGCAGCCTGGCCCAGCGGGAGGATGAGCAGTTCTTC. Protein product: CASSLAQREDEQFF.

In this sample, this clone turned up once. The chain employs TRBV29-1 and TRBJ2-2; D may be TRBD1 (6 bases). The CDR3 covers 14 residues. Germline CDR1 and CDR2: SQVTM and ANQGSEA. V was shortened by 1 base and J by 6 bases, with 12 bases between the two germline ends. DNA of the CDR3: TGCAGCGTTGAAGTTAATCGACAGGCCGGGGAGCTGTTTTTT. This translates into CSVEVNRQAGELFF.

The gene calls are TRBV7-8 and TRBJ2-7; 10 bases map to TRBD2. V lost 1 base, J lost 7 bases, and 10 bases stayed unmatched. Germline V CDR1 and CDR2: SGHVS, FQNEAQ. There are 16 residues in the CDR3. The CDR3, as DNA: TGTGCCAGCAGCTTAGGGACGATGAGGACTAGCGGAGAGCAGTACTTC. Translation gives CASSLGTMRTSGEQYF. The whole variable domain, filled in from reference TRBV7-8 and TRBJ2-7, reads GAGVSQSPRYKVAKRGQDVALRCDPISGHVSLFWYQQALGQGPEFLTYFQNEAQLDKSGLPSDRFFAERPEGSVSTLKIQRTQQEDSAVYLCASSLGTMRTSGEQYFGPGTRLTVT.

This chain connects TRBV19 to TRBJ2-7; 11 bases align to TRBD2. Germline-derived CDR1 and CDR2 are LNHDA and SQIVND (reference sequence). The CDR3 length is 16 residues. Losses at the gene ends were 4 bases for V and 1 base for J; bases not matched to a gene: 6. The CDR3 reads CASSTQTSGSSYEQYF. CDR3 DNA: TGTGCCAGTAGTACGCAAACTAGCGGGAGTTCCTACGAGCAGTACTTC.

The rearrangement uses TRBV6-1 and TRBJ1-3, with D perhaps matching TRBD1 (5 bases). The germline V and J ends were trimmed by 2 bases and 0 bases, with 11 bases remaining between them. This CDR3 is built from 16 residues. The V gene's germline CDR1 is MNHNS and CDR2 SASEGT. The CDR3 spells CASSEIRVNSGNTIYF. For the CDR3, the DNA is TGTGCCAGCAGTGAAATCAGGGTCAACTCTGGAAACACCATATATTTT.

The chain employs TRBV9 and TRBJ2-7, with D perhaps TRBD2 (7 bases). The length of the CDR3 is 13 residues. Germline CDR1 and CDR2: SGDLS and YYNGEE. Trimming cost V 4 bases and J 2 bases, with 10 bases left between them. DNA of the CDR3: TGTGCCAGCAGCCCCGGGGGGCCCTACGAGCAGTACTTC. This encodes CASSPGGPYEQYF.

In this sample, this clone turned up a few times. The CDR3 region is CASRLWGRSYNEQFF. The DNA of the CDR3 is TGTGCCAGCAGACTTTGGGGCCGCTCCTACAATGAGCAGTTCTTC. This chain uses TRBV5-4 with TRBJ2-1; a weak D match, TRBD1 (5 bases). Trimming shortened V by 5 bases and J by 0 bases, and 12 bases separated the two germline ends. The CDR3 totals 15 residues. Looked up from germline, CDR1 is SGHNT and CDR2 is YYREEE (reference sequence).

This clone has more than one count but fewer than ten. The V gene is TRBV6-6, the J gene TRBJ2-7; D gene ambiguous. The CDR3 covers 12 residues. Germline CDR1 reads MNHNY; CDR2 reads SVGAGI (reference sequence). V was trimmed by 3 bases and J by 3 bases, leaving 6 bases between them. In DNA, the CDR3 is TGTGCCAGCAGTTATGGCCTCTACGAGCAGTACTTC. This translates into CASSYGLYEQYF.

A single count supports this clone. The chain recombines TRBV27 with TRBJ1-5, with D tentatively TRBD1 (5 bases). Germline CDR1 and CDR2: MNHEY and SMNVEV (reference sequence). Trimming took 6 bases from V and 6 from J, leaving 15 bases between them. This CDR3 has 14 amino acids. The CDR3 protein is CASSLGGSGQPQHF. CDR3 coding DNA: TGTGCCAGCAGCCTCGGGGGTAGTGGTCAGCCCCAGCATTTT.